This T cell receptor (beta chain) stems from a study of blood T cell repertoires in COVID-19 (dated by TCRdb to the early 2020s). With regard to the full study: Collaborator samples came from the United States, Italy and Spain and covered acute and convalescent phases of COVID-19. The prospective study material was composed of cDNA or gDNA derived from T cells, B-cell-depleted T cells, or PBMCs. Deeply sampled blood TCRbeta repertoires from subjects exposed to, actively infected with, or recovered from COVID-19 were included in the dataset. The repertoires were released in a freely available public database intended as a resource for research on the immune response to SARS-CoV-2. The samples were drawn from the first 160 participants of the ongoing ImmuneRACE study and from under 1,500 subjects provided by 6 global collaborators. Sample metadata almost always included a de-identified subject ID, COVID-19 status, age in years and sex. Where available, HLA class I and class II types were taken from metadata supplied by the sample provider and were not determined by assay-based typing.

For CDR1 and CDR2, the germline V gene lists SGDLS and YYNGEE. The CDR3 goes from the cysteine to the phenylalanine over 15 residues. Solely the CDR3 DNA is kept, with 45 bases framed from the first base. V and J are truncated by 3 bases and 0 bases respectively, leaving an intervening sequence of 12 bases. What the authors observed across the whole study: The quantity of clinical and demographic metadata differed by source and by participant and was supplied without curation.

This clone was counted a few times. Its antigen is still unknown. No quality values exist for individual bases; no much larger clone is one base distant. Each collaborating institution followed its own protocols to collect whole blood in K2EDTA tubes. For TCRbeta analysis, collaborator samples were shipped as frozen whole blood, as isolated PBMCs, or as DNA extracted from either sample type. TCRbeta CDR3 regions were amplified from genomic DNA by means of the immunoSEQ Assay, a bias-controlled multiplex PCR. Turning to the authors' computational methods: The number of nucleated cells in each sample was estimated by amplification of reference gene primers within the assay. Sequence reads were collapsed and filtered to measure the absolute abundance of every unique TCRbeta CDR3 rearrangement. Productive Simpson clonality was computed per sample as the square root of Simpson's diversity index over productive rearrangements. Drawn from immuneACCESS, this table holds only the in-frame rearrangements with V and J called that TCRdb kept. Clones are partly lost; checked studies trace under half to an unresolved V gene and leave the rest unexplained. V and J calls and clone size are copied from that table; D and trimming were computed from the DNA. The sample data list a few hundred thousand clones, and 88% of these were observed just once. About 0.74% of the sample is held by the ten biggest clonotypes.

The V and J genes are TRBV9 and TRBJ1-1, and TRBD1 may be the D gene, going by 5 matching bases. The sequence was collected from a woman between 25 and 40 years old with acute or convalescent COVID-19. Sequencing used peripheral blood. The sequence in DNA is TGTGCCAGCAGCGCATACGCACAGGTGAACACTGAAGCTTTCTTT. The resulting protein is CASSAYAQVNTEAFF.